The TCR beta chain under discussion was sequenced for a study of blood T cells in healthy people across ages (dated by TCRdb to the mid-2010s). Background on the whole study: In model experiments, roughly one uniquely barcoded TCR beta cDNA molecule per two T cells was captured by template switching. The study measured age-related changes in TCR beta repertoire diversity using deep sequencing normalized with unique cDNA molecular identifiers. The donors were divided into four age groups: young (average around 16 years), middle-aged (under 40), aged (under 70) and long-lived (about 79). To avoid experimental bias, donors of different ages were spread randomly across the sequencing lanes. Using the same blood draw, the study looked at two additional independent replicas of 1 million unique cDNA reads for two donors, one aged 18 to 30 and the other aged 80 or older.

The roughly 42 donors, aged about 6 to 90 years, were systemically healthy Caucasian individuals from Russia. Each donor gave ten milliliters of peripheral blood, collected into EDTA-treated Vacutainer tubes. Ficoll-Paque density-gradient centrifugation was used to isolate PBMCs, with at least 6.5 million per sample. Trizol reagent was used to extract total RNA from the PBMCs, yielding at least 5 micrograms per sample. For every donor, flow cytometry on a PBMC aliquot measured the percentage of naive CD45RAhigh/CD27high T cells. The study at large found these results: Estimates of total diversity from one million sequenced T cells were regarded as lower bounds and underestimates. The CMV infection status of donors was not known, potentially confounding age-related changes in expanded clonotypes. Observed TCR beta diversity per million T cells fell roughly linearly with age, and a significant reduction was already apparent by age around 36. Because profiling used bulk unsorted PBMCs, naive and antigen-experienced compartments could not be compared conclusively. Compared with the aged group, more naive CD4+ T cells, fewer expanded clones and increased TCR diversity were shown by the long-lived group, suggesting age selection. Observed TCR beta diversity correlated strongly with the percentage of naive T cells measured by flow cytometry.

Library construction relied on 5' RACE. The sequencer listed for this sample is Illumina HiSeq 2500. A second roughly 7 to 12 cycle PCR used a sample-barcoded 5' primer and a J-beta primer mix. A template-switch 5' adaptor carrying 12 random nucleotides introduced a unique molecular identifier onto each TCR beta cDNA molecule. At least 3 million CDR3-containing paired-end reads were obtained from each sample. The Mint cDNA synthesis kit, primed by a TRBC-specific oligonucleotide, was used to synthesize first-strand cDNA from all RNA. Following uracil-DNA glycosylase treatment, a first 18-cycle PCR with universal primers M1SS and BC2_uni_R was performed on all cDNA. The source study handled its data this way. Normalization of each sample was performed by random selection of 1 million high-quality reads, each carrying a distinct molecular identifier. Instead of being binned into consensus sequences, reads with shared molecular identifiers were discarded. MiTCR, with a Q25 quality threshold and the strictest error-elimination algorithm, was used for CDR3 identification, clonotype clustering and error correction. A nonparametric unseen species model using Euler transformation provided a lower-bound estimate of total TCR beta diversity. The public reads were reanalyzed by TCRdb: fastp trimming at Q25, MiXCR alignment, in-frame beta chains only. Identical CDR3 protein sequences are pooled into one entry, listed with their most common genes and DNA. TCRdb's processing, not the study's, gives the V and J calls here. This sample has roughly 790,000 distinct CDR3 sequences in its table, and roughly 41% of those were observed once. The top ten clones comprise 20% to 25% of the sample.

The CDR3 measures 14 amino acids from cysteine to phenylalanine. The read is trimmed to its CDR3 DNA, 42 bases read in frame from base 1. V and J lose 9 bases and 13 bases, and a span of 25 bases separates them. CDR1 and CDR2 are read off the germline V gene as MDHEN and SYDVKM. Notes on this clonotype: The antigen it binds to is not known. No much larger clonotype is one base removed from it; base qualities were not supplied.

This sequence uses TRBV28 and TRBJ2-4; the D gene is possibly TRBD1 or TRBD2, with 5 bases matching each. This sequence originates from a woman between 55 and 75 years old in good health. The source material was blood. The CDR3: CASRTRAGIIVQYF. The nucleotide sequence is TGTGCCAGTAGGACTCGTGCAGGGATTATAGTGCAGTACTTC.